The entry below gives a single T cell receptor beta chain sequence along with its context. The antigen is not known. These data come from a study of cytomegalovirus exposure and HLA in healthy donors. Study-wide results and limits: According to reports, the classifier identified cytomegalovirus status with high specificity and sensitivity.

The CDR3 sequence is 15 residues long. Germline assignment: CDR1 SNHLY and CDR2 FYNNEI. The junction had 7 bases not matched to a gene; V was cut back by 4 bases and J by 6 bases. 60 Vbeta and 13 Jbeta primers were used in PCR. Generated by immunoSEQ multiplex PCR, the TCRdb table keeps only in-frame clones and is missing some. The sample contains 90,000 to 140,000 clones, approximately 69% of which appear only once. This chain joins TRBV2 and TRBJ1-5; 9 bases fit TRBD1. What was sequenced was PBMCs. The source is a man aged 25-40 years in good health and CMV-seronegative. CDR3 loop: CASSATGGSRQPQHF. The CDR3 DNA is TGTGCCAGCAGTGCGACAGGGGGATCCCGTCAGCCCCAGCATTTT. The complete variable domain, with remaining parts taken from reference TRBV2 and TRBJ1-5, reads EPEVTQTPSHQVTQMGQEVILRCVPISNHLYFYWYRQILGQKVEFLVSFYNNEISEKSEIFDDQFSVERPDGSNFTLKIRSTKLEDSAMYFCASSATGGSRQPQHFGDGTRLSIL.